This T cell receptor (beta chain) appears in the sequencing data of a study of tumor-infiltrating lymphocytes in primary liver carcinoma. Priming with a constant-region primer yielded TCR beta cDNA from about 480 ng total RNA. Library construction for TCR beta comprised three nested multiplex PCR rounds performed with slightly modified ARM-PCR. It was with TRBV1-TRBV30 forward primers and a C-beta reverse primer that the first two PCR rounds were run, at around 9 cycles each. TCRdb used MiXCR to reprocess the multiplex PCR reads, holding one entry per CDR3 protein. Here the sample spans 90,000 to 150,000 distinct CDR3 sequences, about two thirds being singletons. As regards this clonotype: The junction and the germline gene differ at one end; a read error may be behind it.

RNA and DNA were co-extracted from about 20-30 mg of unsorted bulk tissue. CDR1 is SQVTM, CDR2 ANQGSEA, per germline. The CDR3 extends over 15 amino acids. The material sequenced was tumor-adjacent normal liver tissue. This receptor was identified in an older woman with primary liver carcinoma and hepatitis B virus infection. The chain recombines TRBV29-1 with TRBJ1-1, with a weak D call TRBD1 (5 bases). The CDR3 loop is CSVTLYGGYGTEAFF. DNA of the CDR3: TGCAGCGTTACCCTATACGGGGGATATGGCACTGAGGCTTTCTTT.